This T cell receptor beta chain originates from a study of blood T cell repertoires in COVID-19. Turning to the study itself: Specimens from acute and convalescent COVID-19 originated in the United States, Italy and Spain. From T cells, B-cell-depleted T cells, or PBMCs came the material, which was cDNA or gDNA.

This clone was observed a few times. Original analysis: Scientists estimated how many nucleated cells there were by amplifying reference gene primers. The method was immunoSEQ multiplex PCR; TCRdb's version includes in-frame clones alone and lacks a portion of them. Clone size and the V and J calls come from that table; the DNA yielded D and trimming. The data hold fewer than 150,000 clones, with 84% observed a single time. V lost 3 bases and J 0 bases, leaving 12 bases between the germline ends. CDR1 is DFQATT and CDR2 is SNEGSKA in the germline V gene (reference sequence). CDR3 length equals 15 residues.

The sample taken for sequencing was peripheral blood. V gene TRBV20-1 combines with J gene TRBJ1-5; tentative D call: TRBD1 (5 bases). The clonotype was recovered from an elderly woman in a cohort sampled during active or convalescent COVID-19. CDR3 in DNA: TGCAGTGCTAGTGGACACCGCAATAGCAATCAGCCCCAGCATTTT. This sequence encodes CSASGHRNSNQPQHF.